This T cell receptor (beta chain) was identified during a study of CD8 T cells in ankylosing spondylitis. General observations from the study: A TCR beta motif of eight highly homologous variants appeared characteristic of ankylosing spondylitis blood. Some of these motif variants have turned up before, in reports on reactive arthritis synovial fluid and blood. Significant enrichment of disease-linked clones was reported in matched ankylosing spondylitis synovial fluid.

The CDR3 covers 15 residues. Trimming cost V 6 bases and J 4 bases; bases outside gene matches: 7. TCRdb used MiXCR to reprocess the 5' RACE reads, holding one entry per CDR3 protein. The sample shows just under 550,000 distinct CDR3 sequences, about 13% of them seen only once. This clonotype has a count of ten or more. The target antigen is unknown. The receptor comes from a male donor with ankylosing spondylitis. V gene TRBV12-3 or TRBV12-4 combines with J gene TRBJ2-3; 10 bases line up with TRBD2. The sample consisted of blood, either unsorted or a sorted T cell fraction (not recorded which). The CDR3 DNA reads TGTGCCAGCAGCCCTAGCGGGAGTTCGGCAGATACGCAGTATTTT. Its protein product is CASSPSGSSADTQYF.